The source of this T cell receptor beta chain is a study of beta chain features in type 1 diabetes. General study points: Short templates might get an advantage during PCR, and this would be equal in patients and controls. Within each of all four CD4+ subsets, Type 1 diabetes patients had TCRB CDR3s that were moderately but significantly shorter.

At least ten counts were recorded for this clone. Its antigen is unidentified. What was sequenced were expressed TCRB transcripts, since all of the isolated RNA had been reverse transcribed. Produced via immunoSEQ multiplex PCR; TCRdb's table is partial and in-frame only. Here the sample spans a few hundred thousand clones, roughly 9.8% being singletons. This CDR3 is 13 amino acids long. Trimming left V 2 bases short and J 7 bases short, with 8 bases between. The germline gives CDR1 SNHLY, CDR2 FYNNEI. Purity above 95% was achieved in all sorted populations. The receptor's source is a man aged 25-45 years with type 1 diabetes. The chain couples TRBV2 to TRBJ2-2; D is perhaps TRBD1 (5 bases). The sample was central memory CD4+ T cells from blood. CDR3 coding DNA: TGTGCCAGCAGTGAACAGGGAATCGGGGAGCTGTTTTTT. It encodes CASSEQGIGELFF.